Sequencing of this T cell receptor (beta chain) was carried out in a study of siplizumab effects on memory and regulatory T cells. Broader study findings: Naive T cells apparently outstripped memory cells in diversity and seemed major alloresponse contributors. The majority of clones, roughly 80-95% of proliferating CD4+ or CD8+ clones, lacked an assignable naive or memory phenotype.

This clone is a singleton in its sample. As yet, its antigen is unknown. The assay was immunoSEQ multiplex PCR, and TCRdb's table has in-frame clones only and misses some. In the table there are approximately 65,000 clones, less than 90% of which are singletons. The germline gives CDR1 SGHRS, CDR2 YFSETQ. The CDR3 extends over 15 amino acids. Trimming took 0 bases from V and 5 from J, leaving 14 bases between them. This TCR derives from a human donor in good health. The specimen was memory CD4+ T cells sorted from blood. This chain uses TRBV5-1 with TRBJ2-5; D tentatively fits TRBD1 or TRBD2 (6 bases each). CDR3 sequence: CASSLVGGPGETQYF. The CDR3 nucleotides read TGCGCCAGCAGCTTGGTTGGGGGGCCGGGTGAGACCCAGTACTTC.